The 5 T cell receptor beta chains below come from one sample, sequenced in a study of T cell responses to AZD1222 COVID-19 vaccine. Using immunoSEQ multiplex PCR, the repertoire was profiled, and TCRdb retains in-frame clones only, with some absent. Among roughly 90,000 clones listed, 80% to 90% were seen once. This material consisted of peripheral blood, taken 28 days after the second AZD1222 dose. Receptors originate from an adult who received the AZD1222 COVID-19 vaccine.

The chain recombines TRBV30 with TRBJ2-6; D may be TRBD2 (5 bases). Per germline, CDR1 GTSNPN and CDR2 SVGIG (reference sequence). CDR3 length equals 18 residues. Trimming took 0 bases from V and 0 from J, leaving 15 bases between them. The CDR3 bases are TGTGCCTGGAGTGTCCCCGGGAAACACACCTCTGGGGCCAACGTCCTGACTTTC. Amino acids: CAWSVPGKHTSGANVLTF.

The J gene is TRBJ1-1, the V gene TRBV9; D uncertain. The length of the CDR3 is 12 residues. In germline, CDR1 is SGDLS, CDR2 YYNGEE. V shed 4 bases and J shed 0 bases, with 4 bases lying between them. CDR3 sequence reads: CASSNMNTEAFF. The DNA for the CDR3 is TGTGCCAGCAGCAACATGAACACTGAAGCTTTCTTT.

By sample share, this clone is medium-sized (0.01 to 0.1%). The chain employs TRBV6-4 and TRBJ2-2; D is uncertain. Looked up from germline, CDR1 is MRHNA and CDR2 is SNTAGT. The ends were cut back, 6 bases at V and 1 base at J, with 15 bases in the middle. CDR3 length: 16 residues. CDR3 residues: CASSPVSPENTGELFF. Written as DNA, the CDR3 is TGTGCCAGCAGCCCTGTGTCACCCGAGAACACCGGGGAGCTGTTTTTT.

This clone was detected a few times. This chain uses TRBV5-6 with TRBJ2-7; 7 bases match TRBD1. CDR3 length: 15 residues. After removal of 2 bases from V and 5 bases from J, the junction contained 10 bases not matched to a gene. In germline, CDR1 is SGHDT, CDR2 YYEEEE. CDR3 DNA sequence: TGTGCCAGCAGCTTCCTCGGACAGGCTCGGGACGAGCAGTACTTC. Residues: CASSFLGQARDEQYF.

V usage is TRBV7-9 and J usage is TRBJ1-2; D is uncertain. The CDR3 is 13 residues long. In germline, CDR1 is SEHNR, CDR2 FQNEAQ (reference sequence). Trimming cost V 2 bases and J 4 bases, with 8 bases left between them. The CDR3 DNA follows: TGTGCCAGCAGCTTACAGGCCCGCTATGGCTACACCTTC. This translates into CASSLQARYGYTF.